This is a list of T cell receptor beta chains from one sample in a study of cytomegalovirus exposure and HLA in healthy donors. Profiling relied on immunoSEQ multiplex PCR, and the TCRdb table lists in-frame clones only, not all of them. This sample yields 180,000 or so clones, of which around three quarters are seen a single time; less than 2.5% belongs to the top ten. The sample consisted of PBMCs. These receptors all come from a woman aged 30 to 39 in good health and CMV-seropositive. Both conserved end residues are part of each CDR3. A D gene is named only where the DNA matches it firmly.

TRBJ1-2	NA	TRBV7-8	TGTGCCAGCAGCCCTCCGGGACAAGCCTATGGCTACACCTTC	CASSPPGQAYGYTF
TRBJ1-3	NA	TRBV5-6	TGTGCCAGCAGCAGGGGTCCTGGAAACACCATATATTTT	CASSRGPGNTIYF
TRBJ2-5	NA	TRBV21-1	TGTGCCAGCAGCTCTCAGTGGGGACACTACCAAGAGACCCAGTACTTC	CASSSQWGHYQETQYF
TRBJ1-5	NA	TRBV18	TGTGCCAGCTCACCCGGGATGGGCAATCAGCCCCAGCATTTT	CASSPGMGNQPQHF
TRBJ2-2	NA	TRBV5-8	TGTGCCAGCAGCTTAGAGGTGACGAACACCGGGGAGCTGTTTTTT	CASSLEVTNTGELFF
TRBJ2-7	NA	TRBV11-2	TGTGCCAGCAGCTCTTTCGAGCAGTACTTC	CASSSFEQYF
TRBJ2-1	TRBD1	TRBV18	TGTGCCAGCTCACCACAGGGCGGGACAGGGGATTATGAGCAGTTCTTC	CASSPQGGTGDYEQFF
TRBJ2-1	TRBD1	TRBV10-1	TGCGCCAGCAGTGGCTGGGACAGGGGAAATGAGCAGTTCTTC	CASSGWDRGNEQFF
TRBJ1-5	NA	TRBV28	TGTGCCAGCAGTTTCCCAGGGGACCAGCCCCAGCATTTT	CASSFPGDQPQHF
TRBJ2-7	TRBD2	TRBV6-6	TGTGCCAGCAGTTATCAGGGGACTAGGGAGTTC	CASSYQGTREF
TRBJ2-7	NA	TRBV4-3	TGCGCCAGCAGCCATCGGAGGGGGGGAGGCGAGCAGTACTTC	CASSHRRGGGEQYF
TRBJ2-2	TRBD2	TRBV27	TGTGCCGGCAGTCCCCGGGGCGGGGGGCCTACCGGGGAGCTGTTTTTT	CAGSPRGGGPTGELFF